One and the same sample provided the 13 T cell receptor beta chains below, sequenced in a study of blood T cell repertoires in COVID-19. Method: immunoSEQ multiplex PCR; TCRdb's copy keeps in-frame clones and lacks some. Seen here are some 66,000 clones, 88% observed once, and the top ten hold over 0.95%. Sequencing used peripheral blood. Every receptor here comes from a woman aged 55 to 70 with acute or convalescent COVID-19.

This clone was seen a handful of times. The V gene is TRBV13, the J gene TRBJ2-5; 8 bases map to TRBD2. J gave up 3 bases and V 5 bases, and 14 bases lay outside the gene matches. Germline CDR1 PRHDT, CDR2 FYEKMQ (reference sequence). CDR3 length: 17 amino acids. CDR3 sequence reads: CASSREGAGEGKETQYF. The CDR3 DNA reads TGTGCCAGCAGCCGGGAGGGAGCGGGAGAGGGGAAAGAGACCCAGTACTTC.

The chain recombines TRBV2 with TRBJ1-5; D is unresolved. The CDR3 length is 12 residues. V was clipped by 7 bases and J by 2 bases, with 6 bases between them. Germline assignment: CDR1 SNHLY and CDR2 FYNNEI. In DNA, the CDR3 is TGTGCCAGCAATTTAGGCAATCAGCCCCAGCATTTT. It translates to CASNLGNQPQHF.

This clone was counted once. This chain links TRBV15 with TRBJ1-3; 7 positions agree with TRBD1. V lost 10 bases, J lost 2 bases, and 5 bases stayed unmatched. Germline CDR1 is LNHNV and CDR2 is YYDKDF (reference sequence). The CDR3 runs 13 residues. The CDR3 DNA reads as TGTGCCAGCAGACAGGGTGCTGGAAACACCATATATTTT. Protein sequence: CASRQGAGNTIYF.

The V gene is TRBV5-1, the J gene TRBJ1-2; TRBD1 agrees at 9 bases. This CDR3 spans 15 amino acids. The germline V gene has CDR1 SGHRS and CDR2 YFSETQ. After removal of 4 bases from V and 3 bases from J, the junction contained 7 bases not matched to a gene. For the CDR3, the DNA is TGCGCCAGCAGCCCGACAGGGGGTCTCGACTATGGCTACACCTTC. It yields the protein CASSPTGGLDYGYTF.

Here the CDR3 reads CASRTGVGSYEQYV. CDR3 in DNA: TGCGCCAGCAGGACAGGGGTCGGCTCCTACGAGCAGTACGTC. The V and J genes are TRBV10-1 and TRBJ2-7, with 8 positions matching TRBD1. J lost 0 bases, V lost 6 bases, and 4 bases had no gene match. Germline values: CDR1 WNHNN, CDR2 SYGVQD (reference sequence). The CDR3 has 14 amino acids.

The V and J genes are TRBV6-2 or TRBV6-3 and TRBJ2-2; TRBD2 aligns across 9 bases. CDR3 length equals 17 residues. The junction had 8 bases not matched to a gene; V was cut back by 2 bases and J by 4 bases. The V gene's germline CDR1 is MNHEY and CDR2 SVGEGT. The CDR3 bases are TGTGCCAGCAGTTACCATCCTAGCGGGAAGGGCACCGGGGAGCTGTTTTTT. It encodes CASSYHPSGKGTGELFF.

This clone was picked up a small number of times. This rearrangement joins TRBV19 to TRBJ1-2; perhaps TRBD1 as D (6 bases). This CDR3 spans 14 amino acids. V was trimmed by 5 bases and J by 0 bases, leaving 10 bases between them. CDR1 is LNHDA, CDR2 SQIVND, per germline (reference sequence). CDR3 bases: TGTGCCAGTAGTCGGACAGCGACTAACTATGGCTACACCTTC. This encodes CASSRTATNYGYTF. Full variable domain (outside the CDR3, taken from reference TRBV19 and TRBJ1-2): DGGITQSPKYLFRKEGQNVTLSCEQNLNHDAMYWYRQDPGQGLRLIYYSQIVNDFQKGDIAEGYSVSREKKESFPLTVTSAQKNPTAFYLCASSRTATNYGYTFGSGTRLTVV.

V is TRBV7-9 and J is TRBJ2-7; D not resolved. CDR1 and CDR2 (germline): SEHNR, FQNEAQ (reference sequence). The CDR3 loop spans 15 amino acids. Between the trimmed V and J ends, which lost 5 bases and 2 bases, there was a span of 16 bases. The CDR3 here is CASSPVAEFPYEQYV. Written as DNA, the CDR3 is TGTGCCAGCAGCCCGGTGGCGGAGTTTCCCTACGAGCAGTACGTC.

The chain has TRBV2 and TRBJ1-3; possible D gene TRBD1, 5 bases. The CDR3 sequence is 14 residues long. V was cut by 7 bases and J by 4 bases, with 14 bases left in between. CDR1 and CDR2 (germline): SNHLY, FYNNEI. Written as DNA, the CDR3 is TGTGCCAGCACTACACGGGGGAGAGGAAACACCATATATTTT. Residues: CASTTRGRGNTIYF.

This chain joins TRBV18 and TRBJ1-2, with unresolved D. V gave up 3 bases and J gave up 5 bases, with 10 bases separating them. The CDR3 consists of 13 residues. The germline V gene has CDR1 KGHSH and CDR2 LQKENI. The CDR3 region has the DNA TGTGCCAGCTCACCCGAGGGAGTTTATGGCTACACCTTC. This translates into CASSPEGVYGYTF.

The V and J genes are TRBV5-1 and TRBJ2-5, with D possibly being TRBD1 (8 bases). Germline lookup yields CDR1 SGHRS and CDR2 YFSETQ. The length of the CDR3 is 14 residues. V was shortened by 5 bases and J by 5 bases, with 16 bases between the two germline ends. Here the CDR3 DNA reads TGCGCCAGCAGTTTTGGACAGGGAGGGGAGACCCAGTACTTC. Its protein is CASSFGQGGETQYF.

This sequence joins TRBV5-4 and TRBJ2-1, with 9 bases matching TRBD2. Germline-derived CDR1 and CDR2 are SGHNT and YYREEE (reference sequence). The CDR3 runs 15 residues. V lost 4 bases and J lost 7; bases outside the gene matches: 9. The CDR3 nucleotides read TGTGCCAGCAGCCAAGGGGAAAGCGGGAGGAATGAGCAGTTCTTC. This gives the protein CASSQGESGRNEQFF.

V and J are TRBV7-2 and TRBJ2-3, with 16 positions matching TRBD2. CDR3 size: 16 residues. Germline CDR1 reads SGHTA; CDR2 reads FQGNSA. The V segment lost 5 bases and the J segment 6 bases; nucleotides outside the gene matches: 5. The CDR3 DNA follows: TGTGCCAGCAGCCCGGGACTAGCGGGAGGGCCGGATACGCAGTATTTT. This sequence encodes CASSPGLAGGPDTQYF. Filled out from reference TRBV7-2 and TRBJ2-3, the complete variable domain reads GAGVSQSPSNKVTEKGKDVELRCDPISGHTALYWYRQSLGQGLEFLIYFQGNSAPDKSGLPSDRFSAERTGGSVSTLTIQRTQQEDSAVYLCASSPGLAGGPDTQYFGPGTRLTVL.